Each of the 27 T cell receptor beta chains below was sequenced from the same sample in a study of cytomegalovirus exposure and HLA in healthy donors. The PCR ran on 60 Vbeta and 13 Jbeta primers. TCRdb's table, derived via immunoSEQ multiplex PCR, lists solely in-frame clones and lacks some. The sample data list some 72,000 clones. Sequenced material: PBMCs. The receptors originated from a man aged 25 to 40 in good health and CMV-seronegative.

This chain uses TRBV7-2 with TRBJ2-7; a possible D gene is TRBD1 (6 bases). In germline, CDR1 is SGHTA, CDR2 FQGNSA. Trimming removed 3 bases from V and 1 base from J, with 13 bases in between. The CDR3 length is 15 residues. In nucleotides, the CDR3 is TGTGCCAGCAGCTTGGGGTGGGACACTTCCTACGAGCAGTACTTC. As protein: CASSLGWDTSYEQYF.

The V and J genes are TRBV4-2 and TRBJ2-7; a possible D gene is TRBD2 (6 bases). Per the germline V gene, CDR1 is LGHNA and CDR2 is YNFKEQ. The CDR3 loop spans 15 amino acids. V was shortened by 3 bases and J by 0 bases, with 12 bases between the two germline ends. For the CDR3, the DNA is TGTGCCAGCAGCCATGAAGCCGGGAGCTCCTACGAGCAGTACTTC. Its protein is CASSHEAGSSYEQYF.

The V and J genes are TRBV10-3 and TRBJ1-2, with D uncertain. The CDR3 is 12 residues long. The V end lost 8 bases, the J end lost 6 bases, and 13 bases lay between the germline ends. Germline V gene lookup returns CDR1 ENHRY and CDR2 SYGVKD. CDR3 loop: CAIGSAGDGYTF. Written as DNA, the CDR3 is TGTGCCATCGGCAGTGCCGGGGATGGCTACACCTTC.

V gene TRBV4-1 combines with J gene TRBJ1-2, with D unclear. CDR3 size: 15 residues. The V end was cut by 0 bases, the J end by 3 bases, with 11 bases between. CDR1 and CDR2 from the germline V gene are MGHRA and YSYEKL. The CDR3 nucleotides are TGCGCCAGCAGCCAAGACGACCCCGGGGACTATGGCTACACCTTC. Translating it yields CASSQDDPGDYGYTF.

This chain links TRBV2 with TRBJ1-1, with TRBD1 matching 8 bases. The CDR3 is 13 amino acids. J was trimmed by 8 bases and V by 4 bases; bases with no gene match: 6. Per germline, CDR1 SNHLY and CDR2 FYNNEI. For the CDR3, the DNA is TGTGCCAGCAGTGGGGAGACAGGGGTCGAAGCTTTCTTT. Translation: CASSGETGVEAFF.

The V gene is TRBV5-4, the J gene TRBJ1-2; possible D gene TRBD1, 6 bases. Trimming cost V 0 bases and J 2 bases, with 8 bases left between them. Per the germline V gene, CDR1 is SGHNT and CDR2 is YYREEE (reference sequence). This CDR3 has 14 amino acids. The CDR3 DNA reads as TGTGCCAGCAGCTTGGCAGGGGCGAACTATGGCTACACCTTC. Protein product: CASSLAGANYGYTF.

CDR3 protein: CASSRLPGQQNEKLFF. DNA for the CDR3: TGCGCCAGCAGTAGACTCCCGGGACAGCAAAATGAAAAACTGTTTTTT. The chain carries TRBV4-1 and TRBJ1-4; 7 bases map to TRBD1. The CDR3 loop spans 16 amino acids. Looked up from germline, CDR1 is MGHRA and CDR2 is YSYEKL. Trimming cost V 6 bases and J 5 bases; bases outside gene matches: 12.

The J gene is TRBJ1-1, the V gene TRBV5-1, with D possibly matching TRBD1 (5 bases). Germline CDR1 and CDR2: SGHRS and YFSETQ. V was cut by 1 base and J by 6 bases, with 10 bases left in between. This CDR3 region has 13 residues. CDR3 protein: CASSLSGLAEAFF. The CDR3 DNA sequence: TGCGCCAGCAGCTTGTCAGGGCTGGCTGAAGCTTTCTTT.

This sequence joins TRBV13 and TRBJ2-2, with D tentatively TRBD1 (5 bases). CDR1 is PRHDT and CDR2 is FYEKMQ in the germline V gene (reference sequence). The CDR3 totals 13 residues. The germline V and J ends were trimmed by 0 bases and 6 bases, with 5 bases remaining between them. CDR3 sequence (DNA): TGTGCCAGCAGCTTAGGGGGGCCCGGGGAGCTGTTTTTT. Its protein is CASSLGGPGELFF.

The V gene is TRBV15, the J gene TRBJ2-7; 10 nucleotides line up with TRBD1. The CDR3 sequence is 15 residues long. V trimming: 3 bases; J trimming: 5 bases; junction bases outside the gene matches: 7. Germline CDR1 is LNHNV and CDR2 is YYDKDF (reference sequence). DNA of the CDR3: TGTGCCACCAGCAGGAGCCGGGACAGGGGCGACGAGCAGTACTTC. This sequence encodes CATSRSRDRGDEQYF. Based on the CDR3 plus reference TRBV15 and TRBJ2-7, the full variable domain is DAMVIQNPRYQVTQFGKPVTLSCSQTLNHNVMYWYQQKSSQAPKLLFHYYDKDFNNEADTPDNFQSRRPNTSFCFLDIRSPGLGDTAMYLCATSRSRDRGDEQYFGPGTRLTVT.

This chain connects TRBV7-9 to TRBJ2-7; possibly TRBD1 for D (5 bases). The CDR3 is made up of 14 amino acids. Trimming took off 3 bases at V and 3 bases at J, with 12 bases between the two ends. Per the germline V gene, CDR1 is SEHNR and CDR2 is FQNEAQ (reference sequence). In nucleotides, the CDR3 is TGTGCCAGCAGCTTTCAGGGTAGCCACTACGAGCAGTACTTC. As protein: CASSFQGSHYEQYF.

The chain employs TRBV7-9 and TRBJ2-7; D remains ambiguous. Trimming left V 4 bases short and J 7 bases short, with 8 bases between. CDR3 size: 11 residues. Germline assignment: CDR1 SEHNR and CDR2 FQNEAQ (reference sequence). CDR3 DNA: TGTGCCAGCAGCTCACTCGGGGAGCAGTACTTC. Amino acid sequence: CASSSLGEQYF.

Turning to this clone: Other DNA sequences from this sample encode an identical CDR3 as well. The V call is TRBV30, the J call TRBJ1-2; D is possibly TRBD1 (5 bases). The CDR3 extends over 14 amino acids. Germline lookup yields CDR1 GTSNPN and CDR2 SVGIG (reference sequence). Trimming stripped 0 bases from V and 2 bases from J, with 10 bases between. CDR3 nucleotide sequence: TGTGCCTGGAGTGTAGAAGGGGTCAACTATGGCTACACCTTC. This encodes CAWSVEGVNYGYTF.

The rearrangement links TRBV2 to TRBJ2-2, with 10 bases fitting TRBD1. With 4 bases clipped from V and 7 bases from J, the junction kept 3 bases outside the gene matches. Germline CDR1 SNHLY, CDR2 FYNNEI. This CDR3 has 14 residues. The CDR3, as DNA: TGTGCCAGCAGTGGACAGGGGGCCGGCGGGGAGCTGTTTTTT. It yields the protein CASSGQGAGGELFF.

The chain employs TRBV19 and TRBJ1-1, with D hard to call. Germline V gene data show CDR1 as LNHDA and CDR2 as SQIVND (reference sequence). The CDR3 contains 15 residues. V gave up 5 bases and J gave up 1 base, with 14 bases separating them. The CDR3 is CASSYGPRGNTEAFF. The CDR3, as DNA: TGTGCCAGTAGTTACGGACCCCGGGGGAACACTGAAGCTTTCTTT.

The J gene is TRBJ2-2, the V gene TRBV5-1; TRBD2 agrees at 8 bases. The germline CDR1 and CDR2 sequences are SGHRS and YFSETQ. This CDR3 spans 17 amino acids. After removal of 4 bases from V and 6 bases from J, the junction contained 14 bases not matched to a gene. The CDR3 sequence is CASSPAASGSVAGELFF. The CDR3 nucleotides are TGCGCCAGCAGCCCGGCGGCTAGCGGGTCAGTGGCCGGGGAGCTGTTTTTT. Variable domain in full (rest from reference TRBV5-1 and TRBJ2-2): KAGVTQTPRYLIKTRGQQVTLSCSPISGHRSVSWYQQTPGQGLQFLFEYFSETQRNKGNFPGRFSGRQFSNSRSEMNVSTLELGDSALYLCASSPAASGSVAGELFFGEGSRLTVL.

The J gene is TRBJ1-2, the V gene TRBV6-6; D is ambiguous. Germline values: CDR1 MNHNY, CDR2 SVGAGI (reference sequence). Trimming took off 6 bases at V and 8 bases at J, with 22 bases between the two ends. The CDR3 loop spans 15 amino acids. The CDR3 DNA follows: TGTGCCAGCAGAACCTCCTCGTCCGGGATGGGGGGCTACACCTTC. Translating gives CASRTSSSGMGGYTF.

The chain uses TRBV19 and TRBJ2-7, with a possible D match to TRBD2 (6 bases). The CDR3 is made up of 13 amino acids. Germline CDR1 is LNHDA and CDR2 is SQIVND (reference sequence). Trimming left V 4 bases short and J 6 bases short, with 13 bases between. The CDR3 nucleotides are TGTGCCAGTAGTAAAGGACTATTGACCGAGCAGTACTTC. It codes for CASSKGLLTEQYF. The full variable domain, completed using reference TRBV19 and TRBJ2-7, is DGGITQSPKYLFRKEGQNVTLSCEQNLNHDAMYWYRQDPGQGLRLIYYSQIVNDFQKGDIAEGYSVSREKKESFPLTVTSAQKNPTAFYLCASSKGLLTEQYFGPGTRLTVT.

CDR3 amino acids: CASSLESGGLQETQYF. The CDR3 DNA sequence: TGCGCCAGCAGCTTGGAGTCGGGGGGTCTCCAAGAGACCCAGTACTTC. The rearrangement uses TRBV5-1 and TRBJ2-5; 7 bases fit TRBD2. Germline-derived CDR1 and CDR2 are SGHRS and YFSETQ. This CDR3 comprises 16 residues. V dropped 0 bases and J dropped 1; count of bases not matched to a gene: 6.

The chain recombines TRBV6-5 with TRBJ1-5; unclear D gene. Per germline, CDR1 MNHEY and CDR2 SVGAGI. The CDR3 is 14 amino acids. V was shortened by 5 bases and J by 2 bases, with 10 bases between the two germline ends. The CDR3 nucleotides read TGTGCCAGCAGTCCCCTCCAGGGCAATCAGCCCCAGCATTTT. It yields the protein CASSPLQGNQPQHF.

This chain links TRBV2 with TRBJ2-6; D is possibly TRBD1 (5 bases). Germline values: CDR1 SNHLY, CDR2 FYNNEI. The CDR3 consists of 16 residues. The V end was cut by 5 bases, the J end by 0 bases, with 11 bases between. CDR3 amino acids: CASSLDRSSGANVLTF. The CDR3 nucleotides read TGTGCCAGCAGTTTAGACAGATCCTCTGGGGCCAACGTCCTGACTTTC.

The chain is built from TRBV7-9 and TRBJ1-6; unclear D gene. Deletions cut 1 base from V and 0 bases from J, with 4 bases between. The CDR3 has 15 amino acids. CDR1 is SEHNR, CDR2 FQNEAQ, per germline (reference sequence). The CDR3 nucleotides read TGTGCCAGCAGCTTAGGCAGCTCCTATAATTCACCCCTCCACTTT. Its translation is CASSLGSSYNSPLHF.

This rearrangement joins TRBV6-1 to TRBJ1-2; tentative D call: TRBD1 (5 bases). Germline V gene data show CDR1 as MNHNS and CDR2 as SASEGT. The CDR3 runs to 15 residues. The germline V and J ends were trimmed by 2 bases and 2 bases, with 12 bases remaining between them. The DNA for the CDR3 is TGTGCCAGCAGTGAAATGCCCCGACAGAACTATGGCTACACCTTC. Its translation is CASSEMPRQNYGYTF.

The chain recombines TRBV2 with TRBJ1-4; D uncertain. Germline V lookup: CDR1 SNHLY, CDR2 FYNNEI. Trimming stripped 5 bases from V and 2 bases from J, with 15 bases between. The CDR3 sequence is 16 residues long. The CDR3 coding sequence is TGTGCCAGCAGTTTAACTTACAGAGCTACTAATGAAAAACTGTTTTTT. This translates into CASSLTYRATNEKLFF.

This chain connects TRBV9 to TRBJ1-3; D is perhaps TRBD1 (5 bases). This CDR3 has 15 amino acids. Germline V gene data show CDR1 as SGDLS and CDR2 as YYNGEE. Trimming left V 3 bases short and J 2 bases short, with 12 bases between. The DNA for the CDR3 is TGTGCCAGCAGCGCAACGTGGACACCTGGAAACACCATATATTTT. It translates to CASSATWTPGNTIYF.

The chain links TRBV11-1 to TRBJ2-1; 9 nucleotides align to TRBD1. Trimming at V came to 4 bases and at J to 3 bases, leaving 4 bases not matched to a gene. This CDR3 comprises 15 residues. Germline V gene data show CDR1 as SGHAT and CDR2 as FQDESV (reference sequence). As DNA, the CDR3 is TGTGCCAGCAGCTCCCGGACAGGGGTCTACAATGAGCAGTTCTTC. This sequence encodes CASSSRTGVYNEQFF. Full variable domain (missing parts from reference TRBV11-1 and TRBJ2-1): EAEVAQSPRYKITEKSQAVAFWCDPISGHATLYWYRQILGQGPELLVQFQDESVVDDSQLPKDRFSAERLKGVDSTLKIQPAELGDSAMYLCASSSRTGVYNEQFFGPGTRLTVL.

The chain uses TRBV6-5 and TRBJ2-3, with a possible D match to TRBD2 (5 bases). The V end was cut by 8 bases, the J end by 4 bases, with 13 bases between. The germline V gene encodes CDR1 MNHEY and CDR2 SVGAGI. The CDR3 loop spans 13 amino acids. The CDR3 nucleotides are TGTGCCAGCCGGAGCGGAACGTCAGATACGCAGTATTTT. Translated: CASRSGTSDTQYF.